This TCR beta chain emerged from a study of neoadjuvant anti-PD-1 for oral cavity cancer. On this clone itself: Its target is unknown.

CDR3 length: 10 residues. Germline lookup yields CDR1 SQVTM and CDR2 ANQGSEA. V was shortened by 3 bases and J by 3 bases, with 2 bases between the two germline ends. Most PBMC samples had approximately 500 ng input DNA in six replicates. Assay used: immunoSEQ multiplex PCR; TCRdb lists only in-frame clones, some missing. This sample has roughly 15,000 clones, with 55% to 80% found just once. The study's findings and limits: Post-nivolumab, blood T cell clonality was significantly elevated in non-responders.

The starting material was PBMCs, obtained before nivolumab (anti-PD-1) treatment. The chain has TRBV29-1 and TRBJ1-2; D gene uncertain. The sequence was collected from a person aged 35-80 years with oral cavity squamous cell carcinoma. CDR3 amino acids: CSVEHYGYTF. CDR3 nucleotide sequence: TGCAGCGTTGAGCACTATGGCTACACCTTC.